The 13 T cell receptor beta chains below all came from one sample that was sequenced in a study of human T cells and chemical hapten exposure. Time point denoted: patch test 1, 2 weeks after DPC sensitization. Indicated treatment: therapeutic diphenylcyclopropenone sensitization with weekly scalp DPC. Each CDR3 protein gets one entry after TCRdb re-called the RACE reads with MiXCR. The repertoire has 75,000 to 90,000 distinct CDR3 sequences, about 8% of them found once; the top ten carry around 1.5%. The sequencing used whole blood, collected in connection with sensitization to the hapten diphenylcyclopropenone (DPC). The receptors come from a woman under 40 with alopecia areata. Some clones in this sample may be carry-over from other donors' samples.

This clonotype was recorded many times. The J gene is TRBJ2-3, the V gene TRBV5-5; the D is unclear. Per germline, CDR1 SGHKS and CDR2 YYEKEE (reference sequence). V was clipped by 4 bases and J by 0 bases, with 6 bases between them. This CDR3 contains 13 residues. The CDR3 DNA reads TGTGCCAGCAGCCTCCCTAGCACAGATACGCAGTATTTT. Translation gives CASSLPSTDTQYF.

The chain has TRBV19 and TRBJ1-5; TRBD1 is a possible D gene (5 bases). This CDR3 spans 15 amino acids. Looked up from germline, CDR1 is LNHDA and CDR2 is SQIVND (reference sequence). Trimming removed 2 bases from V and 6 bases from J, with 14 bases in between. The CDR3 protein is CASSINAVGLQPQHF. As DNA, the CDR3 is TGTGCCAGTAGTATAAACGCTGTGGGGCTTCAGCCCCAGCATTTT.

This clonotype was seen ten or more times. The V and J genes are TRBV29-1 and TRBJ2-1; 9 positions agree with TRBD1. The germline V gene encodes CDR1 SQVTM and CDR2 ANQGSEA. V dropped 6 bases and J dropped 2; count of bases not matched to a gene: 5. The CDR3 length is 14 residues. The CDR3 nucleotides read TGCAGCGTGGGACAGGGAGGGGCCTACAATGAGCAGTTCTTC. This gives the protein CSVGQGGAYNEQFF.

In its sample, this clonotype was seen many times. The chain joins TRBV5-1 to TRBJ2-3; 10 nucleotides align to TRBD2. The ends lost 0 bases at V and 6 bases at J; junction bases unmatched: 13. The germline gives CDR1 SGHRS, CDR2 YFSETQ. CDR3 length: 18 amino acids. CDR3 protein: CASSLAAGQRGGYDTQYF. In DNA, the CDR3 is TGCGCCAGCAGCTTGGCCGCAGGTCAGCGGGGGGGCTACGATACGCAGTATTTT. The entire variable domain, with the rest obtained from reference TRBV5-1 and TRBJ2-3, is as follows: KAGVTQTPRYLIKTRGQQVTLSCSPISGHRSVSWYQQTPGQGLQFLFEYFSETQRNKGNFPGRFSGRQFSNSRSEMNVSTLELGDSALYLCASSLAAGQRGGYDTQYFGPGTRLTVL.

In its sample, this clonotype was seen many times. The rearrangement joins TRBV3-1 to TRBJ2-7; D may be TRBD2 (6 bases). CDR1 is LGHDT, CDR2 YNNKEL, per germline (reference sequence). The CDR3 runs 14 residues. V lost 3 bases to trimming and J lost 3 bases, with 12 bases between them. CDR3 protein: CASSQWDSYYEQYF. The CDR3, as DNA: TGTGCCAGCAGCCAGTGGGACTCGTACTACGAGCAGTACTTC.

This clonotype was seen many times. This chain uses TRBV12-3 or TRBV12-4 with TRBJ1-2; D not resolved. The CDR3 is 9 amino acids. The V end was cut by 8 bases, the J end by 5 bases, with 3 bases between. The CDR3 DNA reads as TGTGCCAGCGGGTATGGCTACACCTTC. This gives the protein CASGYGYTF.

CDR3 protein: CSATRGASKPYEQYF. The DNA for the CDR3 is TGCAGTGCTACTCGGGGGGCCTCAAAACCCTACGAGCAGTACTTC. The rearrangement links TRBV20-1 to TRBJ2-7; maybe TRBD2 (7 bases). The length of the CDR3 is 15 residues. The germline gives CDR1 DFQATT, CDR2 SNEGSKA (reference sequence). Trimming removed 4 bases from V and 2 bases from J, with 18 bases in between.

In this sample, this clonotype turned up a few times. The CDR3 sequence: CASSFSGTAAYEQYF. The CDR3 coding sequence is TGTGCCAGCAGTTTCTCCGGGACAGCTGCCTACGAGCAGTACTTC. The chain uses TRBV2 and TRBJ2-7; TRBD1 aligns across 7 bases. The CDR3 spans 15 residues. Germline V CDR1 and CDR2: SNHLY, FYNNEI. The trim removed 5 bases at V and 2 bases at J, leaving 9 bases unmatched.

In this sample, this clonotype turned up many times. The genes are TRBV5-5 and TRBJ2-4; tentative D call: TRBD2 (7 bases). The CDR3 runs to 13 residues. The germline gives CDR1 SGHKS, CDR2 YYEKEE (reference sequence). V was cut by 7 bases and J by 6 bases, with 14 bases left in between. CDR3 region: CASVGGGGNIQYF. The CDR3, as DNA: TGTGCCAGCGTAGGGGGAGGGGGAAACATTCAGTACTTC. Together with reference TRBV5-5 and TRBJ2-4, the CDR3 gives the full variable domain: DAGVTQSPTHLIKTRGQQVTLRCSPISGHKSVSWYQQVLGQGPQFIFQYYEKEERGRGNFPDRFSARQFPNYSSELNVNALLLGDSALYLCASVGGGGNIQYFGAGTRLSVL.

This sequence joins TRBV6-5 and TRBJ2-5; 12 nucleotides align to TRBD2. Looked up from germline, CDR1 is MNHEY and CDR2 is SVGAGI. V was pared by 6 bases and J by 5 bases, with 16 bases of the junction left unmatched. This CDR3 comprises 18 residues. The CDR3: CASSSPLTSGGAGETQYF. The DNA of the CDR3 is TGTGCCAGCAGCTCGCCACTGACTAGCGGGGGAGCCGGGGAGACCCAGTACTTC.

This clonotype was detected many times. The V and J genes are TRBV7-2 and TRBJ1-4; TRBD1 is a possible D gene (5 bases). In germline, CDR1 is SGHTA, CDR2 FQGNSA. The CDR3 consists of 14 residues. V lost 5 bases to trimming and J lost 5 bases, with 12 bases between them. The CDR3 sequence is CASSPGPGNEKLFF. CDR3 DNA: TGTGCCAGCAGCCCGGGGCCGGGAAATGAAAAACTGTTTTTT.

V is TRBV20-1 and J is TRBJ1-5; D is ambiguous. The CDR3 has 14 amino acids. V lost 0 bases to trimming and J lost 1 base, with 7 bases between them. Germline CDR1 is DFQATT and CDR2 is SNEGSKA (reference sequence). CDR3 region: CSAREEGSNQPQHF. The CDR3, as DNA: TGCAGTGCTAGAGAAGAGGGAAGCAATCAGCCCCAGCATTTT.

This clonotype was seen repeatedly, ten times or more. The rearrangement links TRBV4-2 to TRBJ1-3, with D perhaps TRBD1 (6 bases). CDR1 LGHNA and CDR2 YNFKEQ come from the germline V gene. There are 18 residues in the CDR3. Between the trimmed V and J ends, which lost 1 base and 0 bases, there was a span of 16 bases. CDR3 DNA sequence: TGTGCCAGCAGCCAAGTTTCTGCAGGGGCCAGCTCTGGAAACACCATATATTTT. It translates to CASSQVSAGASSGNTIYF.